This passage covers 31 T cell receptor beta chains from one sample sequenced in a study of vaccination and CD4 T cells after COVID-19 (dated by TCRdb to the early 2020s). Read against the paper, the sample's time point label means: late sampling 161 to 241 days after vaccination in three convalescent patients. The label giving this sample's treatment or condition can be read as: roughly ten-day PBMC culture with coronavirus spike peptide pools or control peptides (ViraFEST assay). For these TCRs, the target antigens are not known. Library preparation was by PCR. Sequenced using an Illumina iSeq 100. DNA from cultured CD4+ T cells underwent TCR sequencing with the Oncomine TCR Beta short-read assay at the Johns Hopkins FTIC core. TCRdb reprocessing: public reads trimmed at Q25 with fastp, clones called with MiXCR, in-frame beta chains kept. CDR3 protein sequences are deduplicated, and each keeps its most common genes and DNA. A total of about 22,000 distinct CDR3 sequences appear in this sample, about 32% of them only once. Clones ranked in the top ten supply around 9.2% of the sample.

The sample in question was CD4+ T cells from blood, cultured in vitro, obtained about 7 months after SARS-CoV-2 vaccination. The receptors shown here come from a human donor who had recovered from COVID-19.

This chain's CDR3 is CASSFPLIGEQYF. In DNA, the CDR3 is TGTGCCAGCAGTTTCCCCCTCATCGGCGAGCAGTACTTC. V gene TRBV28 combines with J gene TRBJ2-7; D is undetermined. CDR3 size: 13 residues. Germline values: CDR1 MDHEN, CDR2 SYDVKM. The V gene lost 3 bases and the J gene lost 6 bases, with 12 bases spanning the gap.

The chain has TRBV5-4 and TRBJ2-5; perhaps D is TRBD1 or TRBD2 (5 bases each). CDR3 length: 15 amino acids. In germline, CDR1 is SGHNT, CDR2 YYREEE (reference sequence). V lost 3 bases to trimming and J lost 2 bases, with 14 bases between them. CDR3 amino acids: CASSSETGRQETQYF. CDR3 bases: TGTGCCAGCAGCTCGGAAACGGGACGTCAAGAGACCCAGTACTTC.

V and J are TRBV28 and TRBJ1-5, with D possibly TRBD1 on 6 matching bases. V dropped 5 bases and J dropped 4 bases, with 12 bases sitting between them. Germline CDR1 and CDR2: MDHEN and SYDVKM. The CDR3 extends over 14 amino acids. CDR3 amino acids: CASSGEQGNQPQHF. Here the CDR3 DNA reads TGTGCCAGCAGTGGTGAACAGGGTAATCAGCCCCAGCATTTT.

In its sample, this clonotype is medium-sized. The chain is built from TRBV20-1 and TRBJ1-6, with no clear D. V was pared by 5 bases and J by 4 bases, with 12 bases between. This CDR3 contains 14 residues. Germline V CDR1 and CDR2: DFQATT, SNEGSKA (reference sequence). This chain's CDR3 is CSAPDRLYNSPLHF. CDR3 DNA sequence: TGCAGTGCTCCAGACCGGTTATATAATTCACCCCTCCACTTT.

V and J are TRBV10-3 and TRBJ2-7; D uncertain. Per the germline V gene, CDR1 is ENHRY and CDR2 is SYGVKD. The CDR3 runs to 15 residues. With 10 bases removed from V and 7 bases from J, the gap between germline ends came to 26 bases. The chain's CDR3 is CASSHGVPTLKEQYF. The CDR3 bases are TGTGCCAGCAGCCATGGGGTACCTACCCTCAAGGAGCAGTACTTC.

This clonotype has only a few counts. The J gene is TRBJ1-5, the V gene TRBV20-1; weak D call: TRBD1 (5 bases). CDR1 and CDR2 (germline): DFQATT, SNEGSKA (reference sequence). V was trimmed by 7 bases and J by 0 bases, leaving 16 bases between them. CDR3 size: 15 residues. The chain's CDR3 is CSGGDRSYSNQPQHF. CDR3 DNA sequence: TGCAGTGGGGGGGACCGATCATATAGCAATCAGCCCCAGCATTTT.

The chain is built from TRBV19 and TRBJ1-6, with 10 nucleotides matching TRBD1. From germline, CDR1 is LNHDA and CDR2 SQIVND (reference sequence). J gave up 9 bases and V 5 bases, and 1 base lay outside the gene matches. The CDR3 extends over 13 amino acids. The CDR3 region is CASSRDRGSPLHF. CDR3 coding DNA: TGTGCCAGTAGTCGGGACAGGGGTTCACCCCTCCACTTT.

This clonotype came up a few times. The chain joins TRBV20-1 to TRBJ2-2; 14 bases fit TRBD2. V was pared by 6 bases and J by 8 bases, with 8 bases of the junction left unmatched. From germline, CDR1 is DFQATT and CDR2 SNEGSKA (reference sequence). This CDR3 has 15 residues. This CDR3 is CSAPLGLAGDGELFF. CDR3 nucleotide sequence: TGCAGTGCCCCTCTGGGACTAGCGGGAGATGGGGAGCTGTTTTTT.

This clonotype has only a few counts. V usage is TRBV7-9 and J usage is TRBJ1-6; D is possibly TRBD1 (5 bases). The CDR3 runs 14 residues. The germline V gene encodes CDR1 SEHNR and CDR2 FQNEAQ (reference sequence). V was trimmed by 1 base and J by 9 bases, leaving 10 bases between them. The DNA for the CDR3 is TGTGCCAGCAGCTTAGAAGGGGTGGGTTCACCCCTCCACTTT. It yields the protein CASSLEGVGSPLHF.

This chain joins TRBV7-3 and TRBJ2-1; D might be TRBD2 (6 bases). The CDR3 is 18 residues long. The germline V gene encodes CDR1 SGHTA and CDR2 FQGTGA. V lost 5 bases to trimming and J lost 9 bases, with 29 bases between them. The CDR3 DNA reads TGTGCCAGCAGCCCAATGGGACCTTCGGTGCGGGAACGGAGTGAGCAGTTCTTC. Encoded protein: CASSPMGPSVRERSEQFF.

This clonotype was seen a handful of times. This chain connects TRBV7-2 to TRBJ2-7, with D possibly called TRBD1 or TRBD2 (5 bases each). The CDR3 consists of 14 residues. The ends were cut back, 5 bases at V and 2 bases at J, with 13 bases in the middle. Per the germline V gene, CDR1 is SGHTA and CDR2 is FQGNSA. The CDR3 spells CASSPRGAAYEQYF. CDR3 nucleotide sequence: TGTGCCAGCAGCCCCCGGGGCGCCGCCTACGAGCAGTACTTC.

The CDR3 sequence is CSARGGTSGRADTQYF. The CDR3 DNA is TGCAGTGCTAGAGGTGGGACTAGCGGGAGGGCAGATACGCAGTATTTT. The V call is TRBV20-1, the J call TRBJ2-3; 16 bases fit TRBD2. With 1 base clipped from V and 4 bases from J, the junction kept 2 bases outside the gene matches. This CDR3 region has 16 residues. CDR1 is DFQATT, CDR2 SNEGSKA, per germline (reference sequence).

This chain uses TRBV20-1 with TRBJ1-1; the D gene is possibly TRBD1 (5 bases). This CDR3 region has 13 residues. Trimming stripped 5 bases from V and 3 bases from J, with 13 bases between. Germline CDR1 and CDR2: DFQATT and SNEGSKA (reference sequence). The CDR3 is CSAGGYLDTEAFF. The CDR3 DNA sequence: TGCAGTGCTGGGGGGTACCTGGACACTGAAGCTTTCTTT.

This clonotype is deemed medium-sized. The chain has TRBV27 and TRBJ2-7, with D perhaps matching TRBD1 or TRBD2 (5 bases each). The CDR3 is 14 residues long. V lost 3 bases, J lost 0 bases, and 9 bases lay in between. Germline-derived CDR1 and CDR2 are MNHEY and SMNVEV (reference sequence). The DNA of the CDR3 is TGTGCCAGCAGTTTCGGGGCGTCCTCCTACGAGCAGTACTTC. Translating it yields CASSFGASSYEQYF.

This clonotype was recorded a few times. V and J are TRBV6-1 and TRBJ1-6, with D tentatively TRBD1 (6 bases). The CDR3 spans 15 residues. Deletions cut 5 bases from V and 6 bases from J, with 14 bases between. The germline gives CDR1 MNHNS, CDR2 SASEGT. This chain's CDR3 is CASSPAGAVNSPLHF. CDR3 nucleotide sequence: TGTGCCAGCAGTCCCGCAGGGGCGGTTAATTCACCCCTCCACTTT.

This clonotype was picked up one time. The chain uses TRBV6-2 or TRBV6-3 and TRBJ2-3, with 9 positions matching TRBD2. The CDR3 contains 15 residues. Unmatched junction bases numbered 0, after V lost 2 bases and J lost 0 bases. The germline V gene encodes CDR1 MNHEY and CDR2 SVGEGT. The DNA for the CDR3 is TGTGCCAGCAGTTACACTAGCGGGAGCACAGATACGCAGTATTTT. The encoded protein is CASSYTSGSTDTQYF.

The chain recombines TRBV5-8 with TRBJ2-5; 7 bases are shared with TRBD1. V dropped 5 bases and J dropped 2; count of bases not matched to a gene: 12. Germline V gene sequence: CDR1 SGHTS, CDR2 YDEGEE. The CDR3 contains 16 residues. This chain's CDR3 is CASRSTGSHQQETQYF. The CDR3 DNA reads TGTGCCAGCAGATCGACAGGGAGCCACCAACAAGAGACCCAGTACTTC.

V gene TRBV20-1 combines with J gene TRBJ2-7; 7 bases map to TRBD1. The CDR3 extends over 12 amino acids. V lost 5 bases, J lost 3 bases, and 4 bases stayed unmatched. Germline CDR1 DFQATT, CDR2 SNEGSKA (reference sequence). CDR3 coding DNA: TGCAGTGCTTCAGACAGGGACTACGAGCAGTACTTC. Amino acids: CSASDRDYEQYF.

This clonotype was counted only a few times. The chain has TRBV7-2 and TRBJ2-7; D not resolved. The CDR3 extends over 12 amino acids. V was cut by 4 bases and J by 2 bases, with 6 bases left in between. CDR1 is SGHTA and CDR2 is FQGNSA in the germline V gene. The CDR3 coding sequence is TGTGCCAGCAGCTCGGATGCCTACGAGCAGTACTTC. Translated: CASSSDAYEQYF.

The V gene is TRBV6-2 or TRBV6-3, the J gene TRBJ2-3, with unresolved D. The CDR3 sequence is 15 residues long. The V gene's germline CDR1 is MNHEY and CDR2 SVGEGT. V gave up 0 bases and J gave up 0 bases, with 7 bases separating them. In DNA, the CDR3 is TGTGCCAGCAGTTACTCGAGAACCAGCACAGATACGCAGTATTTT. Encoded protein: CASSYSRTSTDTQYF.

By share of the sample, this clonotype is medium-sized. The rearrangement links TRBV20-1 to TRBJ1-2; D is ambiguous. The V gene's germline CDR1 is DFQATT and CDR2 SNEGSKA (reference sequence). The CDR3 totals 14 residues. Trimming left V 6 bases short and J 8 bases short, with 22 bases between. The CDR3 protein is CSAIWRADNDGYTF. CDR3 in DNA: TGCAGTGCGATCTGGAGAGCGGATAATGACGGCTACACCTTC.

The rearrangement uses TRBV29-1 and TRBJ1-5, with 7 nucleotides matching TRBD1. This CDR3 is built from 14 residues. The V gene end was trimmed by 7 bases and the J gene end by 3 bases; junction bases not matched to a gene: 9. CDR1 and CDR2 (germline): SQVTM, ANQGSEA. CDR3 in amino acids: CSATETGNNQPQHF. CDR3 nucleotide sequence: TGCAGCGCTACCGAGACAGGGAACAATCAGCCCCAGCATTTT.

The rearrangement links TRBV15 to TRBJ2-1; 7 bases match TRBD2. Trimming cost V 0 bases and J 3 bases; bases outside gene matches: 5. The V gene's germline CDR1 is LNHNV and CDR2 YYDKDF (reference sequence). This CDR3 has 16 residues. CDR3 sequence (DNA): TGTGCCACCAGCAGAGATTGGCGGGAGAGCTACAATGAGCAGTTCTTC. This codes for CATSRDWRESYNEQFF.

The CDR3 sequence is CASSARLEAFF. Here the CDR3 DNA reads TGTGCCAGTAGTGCCCGGTTGGAAGCTTTCTTT. The genes are TRBV19 and TRBJ1-1; D remains unclear. CDR3 size: 11 residues. V dropped 5 bases and J dropped 8 bases, with 9 bases sitting between them. Germline V gene lookup returns CDR1 LNHDA and CDR2 SQIVND (reference sequence).

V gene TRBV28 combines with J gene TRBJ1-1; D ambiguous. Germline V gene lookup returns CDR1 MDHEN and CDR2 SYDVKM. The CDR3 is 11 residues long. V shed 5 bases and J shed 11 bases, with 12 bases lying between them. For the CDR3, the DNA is TGTGCCAGCAGTCGCGATGTGACTGCTTTCTTT. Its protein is CASSRDVTAFF.

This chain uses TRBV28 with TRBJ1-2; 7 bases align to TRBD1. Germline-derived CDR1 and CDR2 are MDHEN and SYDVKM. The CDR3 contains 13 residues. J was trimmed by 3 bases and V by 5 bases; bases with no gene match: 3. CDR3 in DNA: TGTGCCAGCAGTGGTCAGGGGGACTATGGCTACACCTTC. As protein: CASSGQGDYGYTF.

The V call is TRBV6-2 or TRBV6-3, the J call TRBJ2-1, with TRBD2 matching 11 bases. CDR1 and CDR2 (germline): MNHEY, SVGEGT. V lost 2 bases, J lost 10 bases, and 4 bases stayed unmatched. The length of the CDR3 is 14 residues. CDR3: CASSYLGTSGEQFF. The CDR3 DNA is TGTGCCAGCAGTTACCTGGGGACTAGCGGAGAGCAGTTCTTC.

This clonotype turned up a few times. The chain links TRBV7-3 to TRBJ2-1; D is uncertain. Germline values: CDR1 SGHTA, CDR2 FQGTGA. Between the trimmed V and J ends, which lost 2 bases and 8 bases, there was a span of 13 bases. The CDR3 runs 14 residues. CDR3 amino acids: CASSLGLSNYEQFF. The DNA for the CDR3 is TGTGCCAGCAGCTTAGGTCTTAGTAACTATGAGCAGTTCTTC.

The CDR3, as DNA: TGTGCCAGCAGCAGACTAGCGGAAGCCAATGAGCAGTTCTTC. It yields the protein CASSRLAEANEQFF. The rearrangement uses TRBV11-3 and TRBJ2-1; 9 nucleotides agree with TRBD2. Germline-derived CDR1 and CDR2 are SGHNT and YENEEA. The CDR3 contains 14 residues. V trimming: 5 bases; J trimming: 6 bases; junction bases outside the gene matches: 5.

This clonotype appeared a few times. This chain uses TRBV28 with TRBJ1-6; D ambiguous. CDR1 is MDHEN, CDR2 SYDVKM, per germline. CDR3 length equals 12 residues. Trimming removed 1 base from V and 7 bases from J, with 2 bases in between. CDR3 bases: TGTGCCAGCAGTTTATTAAATTCACCCCTCCACTTT. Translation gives CASSLLNSPLHF.

The CDR3 is CATRTVDSEQFF. The CDR3 DNA reads TGTGCCACCCGGACTGTCGACAGTGAGCAGTTCTTC. V is TRBV2 and J is TRBJ2-1, with D perhaps matching TRBD1 or TRBD2 (5 bases each). CDR1 and CDR2 (germline): SNHLY, FYNNEI. V was trimmed by 10 bases and J by 9 bases, leaving 16 bases between them. This CDR3 is built from 12 residues.